These T cell receptor beta chains were read from a single sample in a study of T cell repertoires in cytomegalovirus infection. Which antigens these TCRs recognize remains unknown. TCRdb called the reads again in MiXCR, with one record for every CDR3 protein. This sample has 800,000 to 950,000 distinct CDR3 sequences, with about 33% found just once. The sample was cultured CD8+ T cells from PBMCs, taken from culture after CMV antigen stimulation. Receptors originate from a human donor in good health (CMV status not recorded). Some clones in this sample may be carry-over from other donors' samples. CDR3s include the opening cysteine and the closing phenylalanine or tryptophan. A D gene is named only where the DNA matches it firmly. Clone size is given for some rows only: seen once, a few or many times, or a class if the clone is expanded.

v_gene	len	d_gene	j_gene	abundance	CDR3aa	CDR3nt
TRBV9	15	TRBD2	TRBJ2-3	NA	CASSPGLAGIDTQYF	TGTGCCAGCAGCCCCGGATTAGCGGGGATAGATACGCAGTATTTT
TRBV7-6	17	NA	TRBJ2-3	many	CASSLYSGGTVDDTQYF	TGTGCCAGCAGCTTATACTCAGGGGGGACGGTTGATGATACGCAGTATTTT
TRBV6-2/TRBV6-3	13	TRBD1	TRBJ1-1	few	CAGQTGTNTEAFF	TGTGCCGGGCAGACAGGGACGAATACTGAAGCTTTCTTT
TRBV25-1	12	NA	TRBJ2-7	NA	CASRRSSYEQYF	TGTGCCAGCAGAAGGAGCTCCTACGAGCAGTACTTC
TRBV12-3/TRBV12-4	15	TRBD2	TRBJ2-7	NA	CASRHLAGDPSEQYF	TGTGCCAGCAGACACCTAGCGGGGGACCCCTCCGAGCAGTACTTC
TRBV7-2	14	NA	TRBJ2-1	many	CASSPGLKPNEQFF	TGTGCCAGCAGCCCAGGACTAAAACCCAATGAGCAGTTCTTC
TRBV12-5	14	TRBD2	TRBJ2-1	few	CASASTSRYNEQFF	TGTGCTAGTGCCTCGACTAGCAGATACAATGAGCAGTTCTTC
TRBV7-6	16	TRBD2	TRBJ2-2	many	CASSLSSGGPNGELFF	TGTGCCAGCAGCCTTTCTAGCGGGGGCCCTAATGGGGAGCTGTTTTTT
TRBV13	15	TRBD2	TRBJ2-1	NA	CASSPPGRGDNEQFF	TGTGCCAGCAGCCCGCCCGGGCGGGGGGACAATGAGCAGTTCTTC
TRBV7-2	13	NA	TRBJ2-1	large	CASSWGSLNEQFF	TGTGCCAGCAGCTGGGGGTCCCTCAATGAGCAGTTCTTC
TRBV6-5	14	NA	TRBJ2-2	NA	CATHRGRGTGELFF	TGTGCCACCCATAGGGGCAGGGGAACCGGGGAGCTGTTTTTT
TRBV9	15	TRBD1	TRBJ2-1	many	CASSEQGGSYNEQFF	TGTGCCAGCAGCGAACAGGGGGGCTCCTACAATGAGCAGTTCTTC
TRBV11-3	14	TRBD1	TRBJ2-1	NA	CASSSGQTYNEQFF	TGTGCCAGCAGTTCGGGACAGACCTACAATGAGCAGTTCTTC
TRBV7-8	15	NA	TRBJ2-1	many	CASSLRTATYNEQFF	TGTGCCAGCAGCTTACGGACAGCTACCTACAATGAGCAGTTCTTC
TRBV4-1	16	TRBD1	TRBJ2-3	NA	CASSSWDSPFSDTQYF	TGCGCCAGCAGCTCCTGGGACAGCCCTTTTTCAGATACGCAGTATTTT
TRBV7-3	16	TRBD2	TRBJ2-7	NA	CASSSLRLAGSYEQYF	TGTGCCAGCAGCTCCTTAAGACTAGCTGGATCCTACGAGCAGTACTTC
TRBV7-9	14	NA	TRBJ2-5	NA	CASSSPRGWETQYF	TGTGCCAGCAGCTCCCCGCGGGGCTGGGAGACCCAGTACTTC
TRBV7-9	13	NA	TRBJ1-1	NA	CASRDSPNTEAFF	TGTGCCAGCAGGGACTCTCCGAACACTGAAGCTTTCTTT
TRBV5-1	16	NA	TRBJ2-7	NA	CASSSYFSGTRRELYF	TGCGCCAGCAGCTCGTATTTCTCCGGGACCCGACGCGAGCTGTACTTC
TRBV24-1	12	NA	TRBJ1-5	NA	CATSDLAQPQHF	TGTGCCACCAGTGATTTGGCTCAGCCCCAGCATTTT
TRBV5-1	13	NA	TRBJ2-2	many	CALHGGFTGELFF	TGCGCCCTGCACGGAGGGTTCACCGGGGAGCTGTTTTTT
TRBV5-4	16	NA	TRBJ2-1	NA	CASSLDPTGIYNEQFF	TGTGCCAGCAGCTTGGATCCGACAGGAATATACAATGAGCAGTTCTTC
TRBV4-1	16	TRBD1	TRBJ1-3	few	CASSQDPRGQGNTIYF	TGCGCCAGCAGCCAAGATCCCAGGGGGCAAGGAAACACCATATATTTT